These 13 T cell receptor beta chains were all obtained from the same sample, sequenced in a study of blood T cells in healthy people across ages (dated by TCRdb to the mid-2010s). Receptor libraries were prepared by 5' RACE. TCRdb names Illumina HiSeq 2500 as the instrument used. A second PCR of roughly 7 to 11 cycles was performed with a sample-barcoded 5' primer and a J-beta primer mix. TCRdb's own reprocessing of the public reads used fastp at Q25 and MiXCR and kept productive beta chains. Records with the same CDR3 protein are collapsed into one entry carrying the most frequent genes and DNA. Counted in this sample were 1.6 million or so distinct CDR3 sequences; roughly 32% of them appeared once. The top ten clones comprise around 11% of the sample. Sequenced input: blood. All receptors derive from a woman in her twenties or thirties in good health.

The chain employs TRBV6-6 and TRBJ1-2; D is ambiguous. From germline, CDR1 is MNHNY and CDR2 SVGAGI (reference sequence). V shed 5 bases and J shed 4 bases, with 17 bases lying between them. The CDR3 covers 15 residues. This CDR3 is CASSPHGQLSYGYTF. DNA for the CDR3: TGTGCCAGCAGTCCTCACGGGCAATTGAGCTATGGCTACACCTTC.

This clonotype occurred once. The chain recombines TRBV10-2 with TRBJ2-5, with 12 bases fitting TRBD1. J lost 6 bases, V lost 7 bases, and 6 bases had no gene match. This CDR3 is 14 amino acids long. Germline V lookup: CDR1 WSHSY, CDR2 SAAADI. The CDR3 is CASMGTGGDQTQYF. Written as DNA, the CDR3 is TGCGCCAGCATGGGGACAGGGGGCGATCAGACCCAGTACTTC.

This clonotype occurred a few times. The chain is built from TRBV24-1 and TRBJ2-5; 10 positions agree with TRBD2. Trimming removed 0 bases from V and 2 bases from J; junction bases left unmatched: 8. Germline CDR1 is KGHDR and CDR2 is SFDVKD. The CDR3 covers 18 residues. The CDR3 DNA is TGTGCCACCAGTGATTTGGCTAGCGGGAGCAGGGCACAAGAGACCCAGTACTTC. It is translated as CATSDLASGSRAQETQYF.

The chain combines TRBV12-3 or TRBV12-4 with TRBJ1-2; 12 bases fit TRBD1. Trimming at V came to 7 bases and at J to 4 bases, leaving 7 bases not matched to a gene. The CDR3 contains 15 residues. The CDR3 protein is CASTLGTGGGYGYTF. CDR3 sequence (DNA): TGTGCCAGCACCTTAGGGACAGGGGGCGGCTATGGCTACACCTTC.

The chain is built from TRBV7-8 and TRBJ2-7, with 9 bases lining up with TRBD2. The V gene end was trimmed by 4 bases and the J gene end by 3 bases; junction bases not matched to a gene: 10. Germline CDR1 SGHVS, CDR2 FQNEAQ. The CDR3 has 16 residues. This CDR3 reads CASSSDSGLAFYEQYF. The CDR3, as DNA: TGTGCCAGCAGCTCCGATTCGGGACTAGCCTTCTACGAGCAGTACTTC.

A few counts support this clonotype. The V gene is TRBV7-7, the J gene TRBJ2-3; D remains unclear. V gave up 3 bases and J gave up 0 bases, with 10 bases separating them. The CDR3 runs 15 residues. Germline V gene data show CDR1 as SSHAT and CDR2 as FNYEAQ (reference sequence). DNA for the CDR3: TGTGCCAGCAGCTTGTCAACGGCTAGCACAGATACGCAGTATTTT. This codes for CASSLSTASTDTQYF.

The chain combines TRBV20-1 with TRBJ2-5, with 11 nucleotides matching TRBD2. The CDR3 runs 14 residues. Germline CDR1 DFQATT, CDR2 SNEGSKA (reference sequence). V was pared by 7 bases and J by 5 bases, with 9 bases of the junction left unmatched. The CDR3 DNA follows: TGCAGTGGCAAGAGAGCTAGCGGGGGGGAGACCCAGTACTTC. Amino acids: CSGKRASGGETQYF.

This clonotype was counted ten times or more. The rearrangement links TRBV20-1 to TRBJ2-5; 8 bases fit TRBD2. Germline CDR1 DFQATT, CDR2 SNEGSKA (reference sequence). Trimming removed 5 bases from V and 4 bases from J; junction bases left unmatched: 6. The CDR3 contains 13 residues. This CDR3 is CSASGLAGETQYF. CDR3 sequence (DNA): TGCAGTGCTTCTGGACTAGCCGGAGAGACCCAGTACTTC.

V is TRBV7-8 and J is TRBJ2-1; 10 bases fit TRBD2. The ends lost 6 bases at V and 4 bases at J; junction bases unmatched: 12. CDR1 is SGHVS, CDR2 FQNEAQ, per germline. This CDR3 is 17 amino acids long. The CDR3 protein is CASRHNPRAGGYNEQFF. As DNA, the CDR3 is TGTGCCAGCAGACACAACCCACGAGCGGGGGGGTACAATGAGCAGTTCTTC. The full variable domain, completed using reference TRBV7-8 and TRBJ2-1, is GAGVSQSPRYKVAKRGQDVALRCDPISGHVSLFWYQQALGQGPEFLTYFQNEAQLDKSGLPSDRFFAERPEGSVSTLKIQRTQQEDSAVYLCASRHNPRAGGYNEQFFGPGTRLTVL.

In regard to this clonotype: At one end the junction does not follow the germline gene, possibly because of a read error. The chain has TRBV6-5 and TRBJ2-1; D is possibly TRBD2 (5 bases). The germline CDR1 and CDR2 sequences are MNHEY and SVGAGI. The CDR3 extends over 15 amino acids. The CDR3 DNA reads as TGTGCCAGCAGTTACGGTGACGGGAACTACAATGGGCAGTTCTTC. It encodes CASSYGDGNYNGQFF.

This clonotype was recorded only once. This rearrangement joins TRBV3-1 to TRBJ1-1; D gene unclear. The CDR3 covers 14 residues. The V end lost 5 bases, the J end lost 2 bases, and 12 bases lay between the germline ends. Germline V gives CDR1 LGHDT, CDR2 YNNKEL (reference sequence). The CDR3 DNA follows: TGTGCCAGCAGCAAGGGAGGAGTTAACACTGAAGCTTTCTTT. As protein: CASSKGGVNTEAFF.

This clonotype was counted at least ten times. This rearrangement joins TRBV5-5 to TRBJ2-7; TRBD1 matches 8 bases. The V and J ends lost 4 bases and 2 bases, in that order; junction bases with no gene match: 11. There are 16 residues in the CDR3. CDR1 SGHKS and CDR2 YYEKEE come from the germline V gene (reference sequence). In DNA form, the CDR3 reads TGTGCCAGCAGCCCAGCACCGGGGACAGGAGCCTACGAGCAGTACTTC. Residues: CASSPAPGTGAYEQYF.

The CDR3 reads CASSQDLIEGENYGYTF. DNA of the CDR3: TGCGCCAGCAGCCAAGATCTAATCGAGGGAGAGAACTATGGCTACACCTTC. The chain has TRBV4-1 and TRBJ1-2, with D uncertain. The germline CDR1 and CDR2 sequences are MGHRA and YSYEKL. V was clipped by 0 bases and J by 2 bases, with 16 bases between them. This CDR3 is 17 amino acids long.